This TCR beta chain originates from a study of immune evolution from preneoplasia to lung adenocarcinoma. Findings of the study overall: From normal lung to invasive adenocarcinoma, top clone frequencies appeared to decrease. KRAS-mutant nodules had the highest T cell clonality.

Patients had resection in Japan or China between about 2013 and 2017. Two lung cancer pathologists independently confirmed each histologic diagnosis. The CDR3 length is 14 residues. Losses at the gene ends were 3 bases for V and 7 bases for J; bases not matched to a gene: 7. Germline values: CDR1 SGHDT, CDR2 YYEEEE. Here immunoSEQ multiplex PCR was the method, and the copy in TCRdb shows in-frame clones only, minus some. The sample records 15,000 or so clones, 70% to 85% being singletons. Regarding this clone: The antigen remains unidentified.

V usage is TRBV5-6 and J usage is TRBJ2-1, with 7 positions matching TRBD2. The receptor comes from a person aged 55-80 years with lung adenocarcinoma. Sequencing input: FFPE minimally invasive lung adenocarcinoma tissue. The CDR3 is CASSSSGGGNEQFF. CDR3 DNA sequence: TGTGCCAGCAGCTCCTCGGGGGGTGGGAATGAGCAGTTCTTC.